This TCR beta chain emerged from a study of OX40 agonist ivuxolimab in advanced cancers. The overall study: Those enrolled were 80% to 85% male, with a mean age of around 55 years and ages from about 20 to 85.

A history of autoimmune disease or systemic immunosuppression excluded patients. As for this clone: As yet, its antigen is unknown.

The V gene lost 9 bases and the J gene lost 3 bases, with 9 bases spanning the gap. The CDR3 covers 11 residues. In germline, CDR1 is MNHEY, CDR2 SMNVEV (reference sequence). Broader study findings: Partial responders dosed at 0.1-3.0 mg/kg displayed clonal expansion ranking among the lowest.

Data came from immunoSEQ multiplex PCR; TCRdb stores just in-frame clones and leaves some out. The sample carries some 87,000 clones, 94% recorded once. The source was CD4+ or CD8+ T cells sorted from blood, collected in a trial of the OX40 agonist ivuxolimab. The receptor was isolated from an adult with an advanced solid tumor such as melanoma, head and neck, liver or kidney cancer. The V gene is TRBV27, the J gene TRBJ2-7; possibly TRBD1 for D (5 bases). The CDR3 DNA reads as TGTGCCAGTCATGACAGCTACGAGCAGTACTTC. Translated: CASHDSYEQYF.